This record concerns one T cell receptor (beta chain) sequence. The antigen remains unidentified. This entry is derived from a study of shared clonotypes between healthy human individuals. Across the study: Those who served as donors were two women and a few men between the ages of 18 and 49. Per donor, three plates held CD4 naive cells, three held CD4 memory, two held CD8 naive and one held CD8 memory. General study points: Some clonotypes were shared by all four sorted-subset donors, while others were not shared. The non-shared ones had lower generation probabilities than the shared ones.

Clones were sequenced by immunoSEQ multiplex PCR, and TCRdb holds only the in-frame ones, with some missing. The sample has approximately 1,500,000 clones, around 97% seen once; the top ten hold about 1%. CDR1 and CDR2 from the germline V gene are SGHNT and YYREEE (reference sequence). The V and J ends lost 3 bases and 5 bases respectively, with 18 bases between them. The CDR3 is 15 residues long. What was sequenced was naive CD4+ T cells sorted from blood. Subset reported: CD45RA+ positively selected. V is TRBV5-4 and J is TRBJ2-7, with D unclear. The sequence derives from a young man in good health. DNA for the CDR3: TGTGCCAGCAGCTCCCAACTGGCCTTCCCGGACGAGCAGTACTTC. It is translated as CASSSQLAFPDEQYF.